Below are 5 T cell receptor beta chains sequenced from a single sample in a study of T cells in Graves' hyperthyroidism and ophthalmopathy. Amplification of TCR beta CDR3 regions used RNA as the template. A first-round RT-PCR of the TCR CDR3 used the HTBI primer set. TCRdb analysed the multiplex PCR reads with MiXCR anew, one entry per CDR3 protein. Among under 350,000 distinct CDR3 sequences, about 13% were seen once, and the ten largest hold roughly 33%. The sample comprised blood. These receptors all come from a woman aged 40 to 50 with Graves' ophthalmopathy.

Many counts were recorded for this clonotype. The chain combines TRBV28 with TRBJ1-2, with 7 bases that match TRBD1. V lost 2 bases and J lost 0; bases outside the gene matches: 6. Germline V gene data show CDR1 as MDHEN and CDR2 as SYDVKM. There are 16 residues in the CDR3. The CDR3 reads CASSLKPGQTNYGYTF. CDR3 in DNA: TGTGCCAGCAGTTTAAAACCGGGACAGACTAACTATGGCTACACCTTC.

This clonotype turned up a few times. This chain connects TRBV6-2 or TRBV6-3 to TRBJ1-1, with D perhaps TRBD1 (5 bases). V lost 2 bases to trimming and J lost 5 bases, with 12 bases between them. The CDR3 loop spans 14 amino acids. Germline V gives CDR1 MNHEY, CDR2 SVGEGT. The CDR3 nucleotides read TGTGCCAGCAGTTACGCAACAGGTGCAACTGAAGCTTTCTTT. Translating it yields CASSYATGATEAFF.

This clonotype was seen at least ten times. V is TRBV7-9 and J is TRBJ2-7; 7 bases map to TRBD2. The V gene end was trimmed by 5 bases and the J gene end by 1 base; junction bases not matched to a gene: 8. The CDR3 covers 15 residues. Germline V lookup: CDR1 SEHNR, CDR2 FQNEAQ (reference sequence). CDR3: CASSPGLDGSYEQYF. The DNA for the CDR3 is TGTGCCAGCAGCCCCGGACTAGATGGATCCTACGAGCAGTACTTC.

This clonotype was detected ten times or more. The chain joins TRBV7-2 to TRBJ2-3, with 7 bases fitting TRBD2. This CDR3 spans 14 amino acids. Germline V CDR1 and CDR2: SGHTA, FQGNSA. Trimming cost V 5 bases and J 3 bases; bases outside gene matches: 5. CDR3 DNA sequence: TGTGCCAGCAGCGCGGGGGTAATTACAGATACGCAGTATTTT. Its protein product is CASSAGVITDTQYF.

In its sample, this clonotype was seen many times. The chain couples TRBV29-1 to TRBJ2-1; D is ambiguous. Trimming removed 4 bases at V and 0 bases at J, with 10 bases between. This CDR3 comprises 14 residues. Germline V gives CDR1 SQVTM, CDR2 ANQGSEA. The CDR3 here is CSVGPPSSYNEQFF. CDR3 nucleotide sequence: TGCAGCGTTGGCCCCCCGTCCTCCTACAATGAGCAGTTCTTC.